Sequencing of this T cell receptor (beta chain) was carried out in a study of blood T cell repertoires in COVID-19. On the study more broadly: COVID-19 samples from acute and convalescent phases originated in the United States, Italy and Spain. PBMCs, B-cell-depleted T cells, or T cells were the source of the cDNA or gDNA that made up the material.

In the authors' workflow: By means of reference gene primer amplification, nucleated cell counts were estimated. Here immunoSEQ multiplex PCR was the method, and the copy in TCRdb shows in-frame clones only, minus some. D and trimming come from the DNA, and the V and J calls and clone size come from that table. The sample lists approximately 90,000 clones, roughly 80% occurring once. The V and J ends lost 0 bases and 3 bases respectively, with 16 bases between them. The CDR3 runs 17 residues. Germline V lookup: CDR1 SGHTS, CDR2 YDEGEE. The receptor comes from a man between 60 and 70 years old with acute or convalescent COVID-19. The chain recombines TRBV5-8 with TRBJ2-4; weak D call: TRBD1 (5 bases). The specimen was peripheral blood. For the CDR3, the DNA is TGTGCCAGCAGCTTGGCCGGTCAGGGTATGGGCAAAAACATTCAGTACTTC. Encoded protein: CASSLAGQGMGKNIQYF.